Below are 27 T cell receptor beta chains sequenced from a single sample in a study of blood T cell repertoires in COVID-19. Data came from immunoSEQ multiplex PCR; TCRdb stores just in-frame clones and leaves some out. The repertoire includes about 190,000 clones, approximately 90% of them detected once, and about 6.3% sits in the top ten. Sequenced material: peripheral blood. Receptors originate from a man aged 40-49 years with active or convalescent COVID-19.

The chain uses TRBV21-1 and TRBJ1-1; TRBD1, the table's D call, was not compared with the DNA. TRBV21-1 represents a pseudogene. The length of the CDR3 is 17 residues. CDR3 amino acids: CASSKKAQLQGRTEAFF. The CDR3 nucleotides read TGTGCCAGCAGCAAAAAGGCCCAACTACAGGGTCGGACTGAAGCTTTCTTT.

The sample holds a few counts of this clone. This chain connects TRBV3-1 (or the pseudogene TRBV3-2) to TRBJ1-1, with a weak D call TRBD1 (6 bases). CDR1 is LGHDT, CDR2 YNNKEL, per germline (reference sequence). The CDR3 runs to 14 residues. The V gene lost 3 bases and the J gene lost 3 bases, with 11 bases spanning the gap. The CDR3 DNA is TGTGCCAGCAGCCAGAGGGGGTGGGACACTGAAGCTTTCTTT. Translated, it gives CASSQRGWDTEAFF.

This clone was seen more than once but under ten times. This chain joins TRBV7-9 and TRBJ2-5; a weak D match, TRBD2 (6 bases). Germline CDR1 reads SEHNR; CDR2 reads FQNEAQ (reference sequence). V was shortened by 5 bases and J by 1 base, with 20 bases between the two germline ends. The CDR3 consists of 17 residues. CDR3 amino acids: CASSTRGRQGVQETQYF. The CDR3 DNA follows: TGTGCCAGCAGCACTCGGGGGAGGCAGGGCGTCCAAGAGACCCAGTACTTC. Combining the CDR3 with reference TRBV7-9 and TRBJ2-5 gives the whole variable domain DTGVSQNPRHKITKRGQNVTFRCDPISEHNRLYWYRQTLGQGPEFLTYFQNEAQLEKSRLLSDRFSAERPKGSFSTLEIQRTEQGDSAMYLCASSTRGRQGVQETQYFGPGTRLLVL.

The rearrangement links TRBV19 to TRBJ1-6; a possible D gene is TRBD1 (5 bases). The V gene lost 5 bases and the J gene lost 0 bases, with 14 bases spanning the gap. The germline CDR1 and CDR2 sequences are LNHDA and SQIVND (reference sequence). The CDR3 extends over 17 amino acids. CDR3 in DNA: TGTGCCAGTAGTTCTACAGGAATGAGCTCCTATAATTCACCCCTCCACTTT. It yields the protein CASSSTGMSSYNSPLHF.

The rearrangement joins TRBV14 to TRBJ1-1; TRBD1 matches at 7 bases. The CDR3 has 15 amino acids. J gave up 1 base and V 5 bases, and 7 bases lay outside the gene matches. The V gene's germline CDR1 is SGHDN and CDR2 FVKESK. The CDR3 loop is CASSFRTGWNTEAFF. For the CDR3, the DNA is TGTGCCAGCAGCTTTCGGACAGGATGGAACACTGAAGCTTTCTTT.

The rearrangement joins TRBV7-9 to TRBJ2-5; TRBD1 agrees at 9 bases. From germline, CDR1 is SEHNR and CDR2 FQNEAQ (reference sequence). The CDR3 has 16 amino acids. V lost 5 bases, J lost 5 bases, and 12 bases stayed unmatched. The CDR3, as DNA: TGTGCCAGCAGCCTCGACAGGGGGGTATCGGGGGAGACCCAGTACTTC. Translating gives CASSLDRGVSGETQYF.

Details on this clone: In the same sample, other DNA sequences code for this CDR3. The CDR3 region is CASSQEGQGNEKLFF. CDR3 coding DNA: TGCGCCAGCAGCCAAGAGGGACAGGGTAATGAAAAACTGTTTTTT. The chain uses TRBV4-3 and TRBJ1-4, with TRBD1 matching 9 bases. Trimming cost V 0 bases and J 4 bases; bases outside gene matches: 0. This CDR3 region has 15 residues. Per the germline V gene, CDR1 is LGHNA and CDR2 is YSLEER.

The chain is built from TRBV27 and TRBJ2-4, with 7 bases identical to TRBD1. With V trimmed by 4 bases and J by 3 bases, 3 bases remained unmatched. This CDR3 contains 14 residues. Looked up from germline, CDR1 is MNHEY and CDR2 is SMNVEV (reference sequence). DNA for the CDR3: TGTGCCAGCAGTTCCGACAGGGACAAAAACATTCAGTACTTC. The encoded protein is CASSSDRDKNIQYF.

The chain joins TRBV5-1 to TRBJ1-3, with unresolved D. CDR1 and CDR2 (germline): SGHRS, YFSETQ. The ends were cut back, 0 bases at V and 6 bases at J, with 10 bases in the middle. The CDR3 totals 14 residues. For the CDR3, the DNA is TGCGCCAGCAGCTTGGAAGGCGGAGAAAACACCATATATTTT. Residues: CASSLEGGENTIYF. Full variable domain (remainder filled in from reference TRBV5-1 and TRBJ1-3): KAGVTQTPRYLIKTRGQQVTLSCSPISGHRSVSWYQQTPGQGLQFLFEYFSETQRNKGNFPGRFSGRQFSNSRSEMNVSTLELGDSALYLCASSLEGGENTIYFGEGSWLTVV.

The chain combines TRBV4-3 with TRBJ2-1, with 8 bases identical to TRBD2. V gave up 0 bases and J gave up 5 bases; unmatched junction bases: 6. Per germline, CDR1 LGHNA and CDR2 YSLEER. This CDR3 is 16 amino acids long. CDR3 amino acids: CASSQDLAGEDNEQFF. CDR3 nucleotide sequence: TGCGCCAGCAGCCAAGATCTAGCGGGTGAAGACAATGAGCAGTTCTTC.

This clone has more than one count but fewer than ten. The genes are TRBV4-3 and TRBJ2-5, with TRBD2 identical over 8 bases. Germline assignment: CDR1 LGHNA and CDR2 YSLEER. CDR3 length: 17 residues. Unmatched junction bases numbered 10, after V lost 0 bases and J lost 4 bases. CDR3 residues: CASSQEVGQRGTETQYF. For the CDR3, the DNA is TGCGCCAGCAGCCAAGAAGTGGGGCAGCGGGGGACAGAGACCCAGTACTTC.

The chain recombines TRBV7-2 with TRBJ1-6; no reliable D call. The CDR3 covers 14 residues. V was clipped by 2 bases and J by 8 bases, with 10 bases between them. CDR1 is SGHTA and CDR2 is FQGNSA in the germline V gene. The CDR3 here is CASSLKTDHSPLHF. The CDR3 bases are TGTGCCAGCAGCTTAAAGACTGATCATTCACCCCTCCACTTT.

Points on this clone: Mismatch with germline at one junction end may stem from a read error. This sequence joins TRBV7-7 and TRBJ2-2, with TRBD1 identical over 8 bases. The germline gives CDR1 SSHAT, CDR2 FNYEAQ (reference sequence). CDR3 length: 16 amino acids. Here the CDR3 reads CASSPTGGTPTGELFF. The CDR3 DNA sequence: TGTGCTAGCAGCCCCACAGGGGGGACTCCCACCGGGGAGCTGTTTTTT.

The chain links TRBV5-1 to TRBJ2-1; 8 nucleotides match TRBD2. The CDR3 runs 16 residues. Germline values: CDR1 SGHRS, CDR2 YFSETQ. With 4 bases clipped from V and 2 bases from J, the junction kept 8 bases outside the gene matches. The DNA for the CDR3 is TGCGCCAGCAGCCTCACTAGCGGCTCCGCCTACAATGAGCAGTTCTTC. Its protein is CASSLTSGSAYNEQFF.

This sequence joins TRBV7-2 and TRBJ2-3; 10 nucleotides line up with TRBD1. After removal of 1 base from V and 5 bases from J, the junction contained 6 bases not matched to a gene. This CDR3 has 16 amino acids. CDR1 is SGHTA and CDR2 is FQGNSA in the germline V gene. CDR3 sequence: CASSLGQGAYLDTQYF. CDR3 in DNA: TGTGCCAGCAGCTTAGGACAGGGGGCTTATTTAGATACGCAGTATTTT.

The chain combines TRBV28 with TRBJ2-5, with D possibly being TRBD2 (6 bases). Trimming stripped 3 bases from V and 5 bases from J, with 10 bases between. In germline, CDR1 is MDHEN, CDR2 SYDVKM. The CDR3 is 13 amino acids. The CDR3 here is CASSLGGRETQYF. The CDR3 nucleotides are TGTGCCAGCAGTTTGGGGGGACGGGAGACCCAGTACTTC.

The genes are TRBV3-1 (or the pseudogene TRBV3-2) and TRBJ2-7; 11 nucleotides match TRBD2. J gave up 2 bases and V 1 base, and 4 bases lay outside the gene matches. The CDR3 extends over 16 amino acids. Germline V gene sequence: CDR1 LGHDT, CDR2 YNNKEL (reference sequence). Here the CDR3 reads CASSQGLAGPTYEQYF. The CDR3 region has the DNA TGTGCCAGCAGCCAAGGACTAGCGGGGCCGACCTACGAGCAGTACTTC.

The chain couples TRBV19 to TRBJ2-3; D is uncertain. The length of the CDR3 is 15 residues. Germline-derived CDR1 and CDR2 are LNHDA and SQIVND (reference sequence). V lost 4 bases to trimming and J lost 0 bases, with 11 bases between them. The CDR3 is CASSTWPSSTDTQYF. The CDR3 region has the DNA TGTGCCAGTAGTACTTGGCCTTCTAGCACAGATACGCAGTATTTT.

This chain links TRBV7-9 with TRBJ2-3; 9 nucleotides agree with TRBD1. Trimming cost V 6 bases and J 1 base; bases outside gene matches: 5. The CDR3 consists of 15 residues. The germline gives CDR1 SEHNR, CDR2 FQNEAQ (reference sequence). The CDR3: CASRRTGDGTDTQYF. DNA for the CDR3: TGTGCCAGCAGAAGGACAGGGGATGGCACAGATACGCAGTATTTT.

This rearrangement joins TRBV19 to TRBJ1-5; D gene ambiguous. V lost 3 bases to trimming and J lost 3 bases, with 6 bases between them. Germline assignment: CDR1 LNHDA and CDR2 SQIVND (reference sequence). The length of the CDR3 is 13 residues. CDR3 sequence (DNA): TGTGCCAGTAGTATCTACGACAATCAGCCCCAGCATTTT. Its protein product is CASSIYDNQPQHF.

In this sample, this clone turned up a few times. V and J are TRBV28 and TRBJ2-1, with 7 nucleotides matching TRBD2. The J segment lost 0 bases and the V segment lost 2 bases, leaving 7 bases of the junction unmatched. The CDR3 spans 17 residues. In germline, CDR1 is MDHEN, CDR2 SYDVKM. CDR3 nucleotide sequence: TGTGCCAGCAGTTTAGGGGGAGGGTATAGCTCCTACAATGAGCAGTTCTTC. Encoded protein: CASSLGGGYSSYNEQFF.

Comments on this clone: Other DNA sequences in this specimen translate into the identical CDR3. CDR3 bases: TGTGCCAGCAGTTTATTGGCAGGGGTTGACCAGCCCCAGCATTTT. Its protein is CASSLLAGVDQPQHF. The chain joins TRBV28 to TRBJ1-5; D is possibly TRBD1 (6 bases). The CDR3 runs to 15 residues. From germline, CDR1 is MDHEN and CDR2 SYDVKM. V lost 1 base to trimming and J lost 7 bases, with 14 bases between them.

This chain joins TRBV10-3 and TRBJ2-7; D might be TRBD2 (7 bases). This CDR3 region has 16 residues. CDR1 ENHRY and CDR2 SYGVKD come from the germline V gene. V dropped 0 bases and J dropped 1 base, with 13 bases sitting between them. Here the CDR3 reads CAISESRGQGSYEQYF. The CDR3 DNA follows: TGTGCCATCAGTGAGTCGCGGGGGCAGGGGTCCTACGAGCAGTACTTC.

The chain links TRBV7-2 to TRBJ2-1; possibly TRBD1 for D (5 bases). The CDR3 covers 13 residues. Germline loops: CDR1 SGHTA, CDR2 FQGNSA. Trimming stripped 1 base from V and 10 bases from J, with 11 bases between. The DNA of the CDR3 is TGTGCCAGCAGCTTAGGGCAGGGCCGAGAGCAGTTCTTC. Protein: CASSLGQGREQFF.

The chain recombines TRBV6-1 with TRBJ2-2, with D perhaps matching TRBD1 (6 bases). The CDR3 extends over 15 amino acids. Trimming removed 2 bases from V and 4 bases from J, with 11 bases in between. Looked up from germline, CDR1 is MNHNS and CDR2 is SASEGT. CDR3 amino acids: CASSEQGYGTGELFF. In DNA, the CDR3 is TGTGCCAGCAGTGAACAGGGGTACGGCACCGGGGAGCTGTTTTTT.

This chain uses TRBV4-2 with TRBJ2-1; possible D gene TRBD1, 6 bases. This CDR3 is built from 20 residues. Germline V gene lookup returns CDR1 LGHNA and CDR2 YNFKEQ. Trimming pared 0 bases from V and 0 bases from J, leaving 21 bases between. Here the CDR3 reads CASSQDAAGVITSSYNEQFF. CDR3 in DNA: TGTGCCAGCAGCCAAGATGCCGCAGGGGTCATTACATCCTCCTACAATGAGCAGTTCTTC.

The chain combines TRBV11-1 with TRBJ1-1; 8 bases match TRBD1. Germline V lookup: CDR1 SGHAT, CDR2 FQDESV (reference sequence). Trimming cost V 7 bases and J 3 bases; bases outside gene matches: 13. The CDR3 has 16 residues. CDR3 loop: CASTPGQGAWDTEAFF. CDR3 sequence (DNA): TGTGCCAGCACCCCGGGGCAGGGGGCATGGGACACTGAAGCTTTCTTT.